These 11 T cell receptor beta chains were sequenced from one sample in a study of immune cell composition in non-small cell lung cancer. TCRdb keeps only in-frame clones here, not all; method: immunoSEQ multiplex PCR. Of around 3,000 clones in the sample, around 75% were seen once. Sequenced material: lung tumor tissue. The receptors stem from a human donor with non-small cell lung cancer.

This clone was seen a few times. The V gene is TRBV7-6, the J gene TRBJ1-3; weak D call: TRBD1 (6 bases). The germline gives CDR1 SGHVS, CDR2 FNYEAQ. Trimming took 1 base from V and 2 from J, leaving 9 bases between them. This CDR3 spans 15 amino acids. The CDR3 reads CASSLGAGAGNTIYF. DNA of the CDR3: TGTGCCAGCAGCTTAGGGGCAGGGGCTGGAAACACCATATATTTT.

The genes are TRBV29-1 and TRBJ2-1; TRBD2 matches 9 bases. The V gene end was trimmed by 1 base and the J gene end by 3 bases; junction bases not matched to a gene: 4. The CDR3 has 15 residues. Germline-derived CDR1 and CDR2 are SQVTM and ANQGSEA. CDR3 in amino acids: CSVEGGGRVYNEQFF. CDR3 DNA: TGCAGCGTTGAAGGTGGCGGGAGGGTCTACAATGAGCAGTTCTTC.

The rearrangement links TRBV19 to TRBJ2-7; 10 nucleotides match TRBD2. The V segment lost 5 bases and the J segment 1 base; nucleotides outside the gene matches: 8. The germline gives CDR1 LNHDA, CDR2 SQIVND (reference sequence). The CDR3 is 16 residues long. This CDR3 is CASSEAGGHRSYEQYF. The CDR3 DNA follows: TGTGCCAGTAGTGAAGCGGGAGGGCATCGGTCCTACGAGCAGTACTTC.

The J gene is TRBJ2-5, the V gene TRBV30; 14 positions agree with TRBD2. Germline assignment: CDR1 GTSNPN and CDR2 SVGIG (reference sequence). Trimming took 1 base from V and 2 from J; bases not matched to a gene: 6. This CDR3 is 17 amino acids long. This chain's CDR3 is CAWSDRLAGGRQETQYF. CDR3 nucleotides: TGTGCCTGGAGTGACAGACTAGCGGGAGGGCGGCAAGAGACCCAGTACTTC.

V usage is TRBV11-3 and J usage is TRBJ2-7; 7 bases line up with TRBD2. The germline gives CDR1 SGHNT, CDR2 YENEEA. The trim removed 8 bases at V and 2 bases at J, leaving 12 bases unmatched. The CDR3 totals 15 residues. The CDR3 DNA reads TGTGCCAGCCGTTTGGGGGGGACCCCGACCTACGAGCAGTACTTC. This translates into CASRLGGTPTYEQYF.

The gene calls are TRBV28 and TRBJ1-4; D is perhaps TRBD1 (6 bases). In germline, CDR1 is MDHEN, CDR2 SYDVKM. The CDR3 runs to 12 residues. With 4 bases removed from V and 8 bases from J, the gap between germline ends came to 8 bases. For the CDR3, the DNA is TGTGCCAGCAGTTCAACAGGGGAAAAACTGTTTTTT. It codes for CASSSTGEKLFF. Combining the CDR3 with reference TRBV28 and TRBJ1-4 gives the whole variable domain DVKVTQSSRYLVKRTGEKVFLECVQDMDHENMFWYRQDPGLGLRLIYFSYDVKMKEKGDIPEGYSVSREKKERFSLILESASTNQTSMYLCASSSTGEKLFFGSGTQLSVL.

Here the CDR3 reads CASSLDSYGYTF. CDR3 DNA: TGTGCCAGCAGCTTAGATAGCTATGGCTACACCTTC. The chain recombines TRBV11-2 with TRBJ1-2; D unresolved. Germline V gives CDR1 SGHAT, CDR2 FQNNGV. V lost 0 bases, J lost 4 bases, and 3 bases lay in between. CDR3 length: 12 amino acids.

V gene TRBV27 combines with J gene TRBJ2-1; TRBD2 matches 13 bases. Germline loops: CDR1 MNHEY, CDR2 SMNVEV (reference sequence). J gave up 4 bases and V 8 bases, and 8 bases lay outside the gene matches. The CDR3 is 16 amino acids. In DNA form, the CDR3 reads TGTGCCAGCGTAGGGACTAGCGGGGACCAATACAATGAGCAGTTCTTC. Translating gives CASVGTSGDQYNEQFF.

The chain recombines TRBV12-5 with TRBJ1-1, with a weak D call TRBD1 (5 bases). Germline V CDR1 and CDR2: LGHNT, FRNRAP. The CDR3 is made up of 18 amino acids. V was clipped by 5 bases and J by 5 bases, with 27 bases between them. The CDR3 spells CASGPTISPQAYRTEAFF. The CDR3 DNA follows: TGTGCTAGTGGTCCCACTATCTCCCCCCAGGCCTACAGGACTGAAGCTTTCTTT.

The J gene is TRBJ2-1, the V gene TRBV21-1; the table's D call TRBD2 went unverified against the DNA. TRBV21-1 is noted as a pseudogene. The CDR3 is made up of 16 amino acids. CDR3 nucleotide sequence: TGTGCCAGCAGCTTCTCGCAACTAGCGGGGAGGGATGAGCAGTTCTTC. Translating it yields CASSFSQLAGRDEQFF.

This clone was detected once. This rearrangement joins TRBV7-9 to TRBJ2-2, with 7 bases matching TRBD1. V was pared by 1 base and J by 9 bases, with 14 bases of the junction left unmatched. Per the germline V gene, CDR1 is SEHNR and CDR2 is FQNEAQ (reference sequence). The CDR3 length is 17 residues. The CDR3 is CASSLGTGQAPKRELFF. The DNA for the CDR3 is TGTGCCAGCAGCTTAGGGACCGGACAGGCCCCAAAGAGGGAGCTGTTTTTT.